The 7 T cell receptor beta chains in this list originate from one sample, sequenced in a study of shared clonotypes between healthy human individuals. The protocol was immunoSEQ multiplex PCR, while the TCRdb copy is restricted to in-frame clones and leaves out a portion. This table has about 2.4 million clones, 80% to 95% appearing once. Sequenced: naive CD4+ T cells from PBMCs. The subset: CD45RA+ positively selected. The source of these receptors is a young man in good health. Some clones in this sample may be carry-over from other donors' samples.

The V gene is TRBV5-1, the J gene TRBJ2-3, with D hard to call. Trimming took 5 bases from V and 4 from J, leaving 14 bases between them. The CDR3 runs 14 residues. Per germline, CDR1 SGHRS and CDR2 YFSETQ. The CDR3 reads CASRETIVADTQYF. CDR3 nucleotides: TGCGCCAGCAGAGAAACCATCGTGGCAGATACGCAGTATTTT.

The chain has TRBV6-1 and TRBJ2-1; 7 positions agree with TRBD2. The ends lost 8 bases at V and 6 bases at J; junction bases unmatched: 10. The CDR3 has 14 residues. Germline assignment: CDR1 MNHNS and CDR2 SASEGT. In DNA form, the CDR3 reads TGTGCCAGCGCCCCTAGCGGTCCCGGCAATGAGCAGTTCTTC. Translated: CASAPSGPGNEQFF.

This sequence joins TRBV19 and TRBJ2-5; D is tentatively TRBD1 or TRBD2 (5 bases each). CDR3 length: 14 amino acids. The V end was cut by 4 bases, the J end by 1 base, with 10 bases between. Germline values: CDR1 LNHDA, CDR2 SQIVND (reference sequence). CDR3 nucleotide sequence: TGTGCCAGTAGTACGGGGCGGCTCCAAGAGACCCAGTACTTC. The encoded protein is CASSTGRLQETQYF.

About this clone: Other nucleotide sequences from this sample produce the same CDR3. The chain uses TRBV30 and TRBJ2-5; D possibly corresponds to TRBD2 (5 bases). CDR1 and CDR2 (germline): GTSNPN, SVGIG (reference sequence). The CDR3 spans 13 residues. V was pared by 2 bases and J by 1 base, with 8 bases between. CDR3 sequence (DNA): TGTGCCTGGAGTAGAAGCGGCCAAGAGACCCAGTACTTC. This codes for CAWSRSGQETQYF.

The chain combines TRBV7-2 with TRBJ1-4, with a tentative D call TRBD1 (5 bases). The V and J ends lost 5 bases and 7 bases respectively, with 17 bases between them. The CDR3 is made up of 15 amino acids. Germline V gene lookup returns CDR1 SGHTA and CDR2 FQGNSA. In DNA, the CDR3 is TGTGCCAGCAGCCCCCGGGGCCCTAGTGGTGAAAAACTGTTTTTT. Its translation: CASSPRGPSGEKLFF.

In DNA, the CDR3 is TGTGCCAGCAGCTCCTCTAGCGGGAGGACCGGGGAGCTGTTTTTT. This encodes CASSSSSGRTGELFF. The rearrangement uses TRBV7-8 and TRBJ2-2, with 11 bases lining up with TRBD2. The CDR3 is 15 residues long. V shed 4 bases, J shed 5 bases, and the junction held 3 bases outside the gene matches. The germline V gene encodes CDR1 SGHVS and CDR2 FQNEAQ.

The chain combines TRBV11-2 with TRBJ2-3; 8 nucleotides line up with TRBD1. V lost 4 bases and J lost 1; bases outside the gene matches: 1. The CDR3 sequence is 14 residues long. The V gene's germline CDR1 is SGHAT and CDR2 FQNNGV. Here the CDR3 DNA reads TGTGCCAGCAGCTCAGGGGGCGGCACAGATACGCAGTATTTT. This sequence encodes CASSSGGGTDTQYF. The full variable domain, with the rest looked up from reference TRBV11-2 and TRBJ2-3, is EAGVAQSPRYKIIEKRQSVAFWCNPISGHATLYWYQQILGQGPKLLIQFQNNGVVDDSQLPKDRFSAERLKGVDSTLKIQPAKLEDSAVYLCASSSGGGTDTQYFGPGTRLTVL.